Following are 10 T cell receptor beta chains from one sample sequenced in a study of blood T cell repertoires in COVID-19 (dated by TCRdb to 2019 to 2021). To prepare the library, the immunoSEQ multiplex PCR assay was applied. TCRdb took over this immuneACCESS table, retaining in-frame rearrangements with V and J assigned. Such tables are incomplete; in checked studies, under half of the missing clones stem from an unresolved V gene, and the remainder is unexplained. This sample is represented by over 150,000 clones; around 81% of them were singletons. Clones ranked in the top ten supply about 8.8% of the sample. Source material: peripheral blood. The origin of the receptors is a woman older than 75 with COVID-19, enrolled during active disease.

The chain is built from TRBV2 and TRBJ1-4; D gene unclear. The CDR3 totals 10 residues. Germline-derived CDR1 and CDR2 are SNHLY and FYNNEI. Between the trimmed V and J ends, which lost 6 bases and 13 bases, there was a span of 9 bases. CDR3 nucleotide sequence: TGTGCCAGCAGCCTCGCGGGACTGTTTTTT. It encodes CASSLAGLFF. Complete variable domain (other parts from reference TRBV2 and TRBJ1-4): EPEVTQTPSHQVTQMGQEVILRCVPISNHLYFYWYRQILGQKVEFLVSFYNNEISEKSEIFDDQFSVERPDGSNFTLKIRSTKLEDSAMYFCASSLAGLFFGSGTQLSVL.

The gene calls are TRBV6-5 and TRBJ1-1, with 7 bases that match TRBD1. This CDR3 region has 14 residues. The junction had 5 bases not matched to a gene; V was cut back by 6 bases and J by 1 base. Germline-derived CDR1 and CDR2 are MNHEY and SVGAGI. The CDR3 here is CASSQGQTNTEAFF. CDR3 nucleotide sequence: TGTGCCAGCAGCCAGGGACAGACGAACACTGAAGCTTTCTTT.

The chain employs TRBV6-5 and TRBJ2-2; D is undetermined. V lost 7 bases, J lost 2 bases, and 8 bases lay in between. The CDR3 is 13 amino acids. The germline V gene has CDR1 MNHEY and CDR2 SVGAGI. CDR3 sequence: CASTLLNTGELFF. The CDR3 region has the DNA TGTGCCAGCACCCTGCTAAACACCGGGGAGCTGTTTTTT.

The CDR3, as DNA: TGCGCCAGCAGCCAGGACCCCGGGACACCCAATCAGCCCCAGCATTTT. This translates into CASSQDPGTPNQPQHF. The chain uses TRBV4-1 and TRBJ1-5; D possibly corresponds to TRBD1 (6 bases). The CDR3 covers 16 residues. V was clipped by 3 bases and J by 3 bases, with 15 bases between them. Looked up from germline, CDR1 is MGHRA and CDR2 is YSYEKL.

This chain connects TRBV15 to TRBJ1-4; D is possibly TRBD1 (5 bases). The CDR3 is 16 residues long. CDR1 and CDR2 from the germline V gene are LNHNV and YYDKDF (reference sequence). Trimming removed 3 bases from V and 0 bases from J, with 11 bases in between. For the CDR3, the DNA is TGTGCCACCAGCAGGGGGGGGGTGGCAACTAATGAAAAACTGTTTTTT. It is translated as CATSRGGVATNEKLFF.

This sequence joins TRBV28 and TRBJ1-2; D is undetermined. Germline-derived CDR1 and CDR2 are MDHEN and SYDVKM. V was cut by 10 bases and J by 8 bases, with 17 bases left in between. The CDR3 consists of 12 residues. CDR3 in DNA: TGTGCCACTAGGCCCCTAAGCCCCGGCTACACCTTC. Protein: CATRPLSPGYTF.

The chain has TRBV5-1 and TRBJ2-5, with D perhaps TRBD2 (5 bases). Germline lookup yields CDR1 SGHRS and CDR2 YFSETQ. Trimming removed 4 bases from V and 2 bases from J, with 12 bases in between. The CDR3 runs to 14 residues. The CDR3 sequence: CASSTGSRQETQYF. CDR3 DNA sequence: TGCGCCAGCAGCACGGGAAGTCGGCAAGAGACCCAGTACTTC.

V is TRBV6-5 and J is TRBJ1-4; D possibly corresponds to TRBD1 (6 bases). Trimming removed 6 bases from V and 7 bases from J, with 15 bases in between. The CDR3 has 14 amino acids. CDR1 and CDR2 (germline): MNHEY, SVGAGI. This CDR3 reads CASSPQQGPEKLFF. CDR3 nucleotides: TGTGCCAGCAGCCCCCAACAGGGACCTGAAAAACTGTTTTTT.

About this clone: At one end, the junction sequence differs from germline, possibly due to a read error. The gene calls are TRBV7-7 and TRBJ2-3, with TRBD2 matching 11 bases. Per germline, CDR1 SSHAT and CDR2 FNYEAQ (reference sequence). This CDR3 contains 19 residues. CDR3: CASSLVGSGGARGVDTQYF. Written as DNA, the CDR3 is TGTGCTAGCAGCTTAGTAGGTAGCGGGGGGGCTAGGGGCGTAGATACGCAGTATTTT.

V usage is TRBV7-2 and J usage is TRBJ2-3, with D possibly being TRBD2 (6 bases). The CDR3 extends over 14 amino acids. The germline CDR1 and CDR2 sequences are SGHTA and FQGNSA. V lost 2 bases and J lost 3, with 9 bases in between. CDR3: CASSLSRGTDTQYF. The CDR3 DNA reads as TGTGCCAGCAGCTTATCCCGGGGGACAGATACGCAGTATTTT.